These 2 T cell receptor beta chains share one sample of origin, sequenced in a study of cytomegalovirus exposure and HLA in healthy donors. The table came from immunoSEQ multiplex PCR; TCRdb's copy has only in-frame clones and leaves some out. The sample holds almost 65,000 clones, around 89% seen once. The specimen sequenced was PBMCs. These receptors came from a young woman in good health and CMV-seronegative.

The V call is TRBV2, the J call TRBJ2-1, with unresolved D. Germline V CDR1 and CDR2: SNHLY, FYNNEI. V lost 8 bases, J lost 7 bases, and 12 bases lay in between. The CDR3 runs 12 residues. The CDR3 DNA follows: TGTGCCAGCCCCTCCCAGAGGAATGAGCAGTTCTTC. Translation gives CASPSQRNEQFF.

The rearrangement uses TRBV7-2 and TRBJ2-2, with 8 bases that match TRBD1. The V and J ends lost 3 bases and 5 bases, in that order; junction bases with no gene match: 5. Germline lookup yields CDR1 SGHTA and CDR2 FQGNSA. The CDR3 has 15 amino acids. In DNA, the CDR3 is TGTGCCAGCAGCTTCAGGGGGCTTGGGACCGGGGAGCTGTTTTTT. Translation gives CASSFRGLGTGELFF.